In its sample, the clone carrying this TCR beta chain was seen once. TCRdb keeps only in-frame clones here, not all; method: immunoSEQ multiplex PCR. Altogether roughly 60,000 clones are present, about nine tenths being singletons, with the ten largest covering roughly 1.3%. CDR3 length: 14 amino acids. CDR1 and CDR2 from the germline V gene are MDHEN and SYDVKM. V gave up 7 bases and J gave up 7 bases, with 17 bases separating them. This sample was included in a study of T cell changes during pregnancy in multiple sclerosis. The material was peripheral blood, obtained in the second trimester of pregnancy. The chain has TRBV28 and TRBJ1-5; maybe TRBD1 (6 bases). The sequence was obtained from a female donor with multiple sclerosis, enrolled in a pregnancy study. CDR3 bases: TGTGCCAGCACCACCGGGGGGCTAGAGCAGCCCCAGCATTTT. Its protein is CASTTGGLEQPQHF.